This T cell receptor beta chain was captured by sequencing in a study of beta chain features in type 1 diabetes. Expressed TCRB transcripts were sequenced, since all the RNA that had been isolated was reverse transcribed. TCRdb's table, derived via immunoSEQ multiplex PCR, lists solely in-frame clones and lacks some. The sample shows 140,000 to 150,000 clones, 13% of them seen only once. General study points: When Type 1 diabetes patients were examined, their TCRB CDR3s proved moderately but significantly shorter in all four CD4+ subsets.

This clone was seen a few times. Its antigen is currently unknown. J lost 1 base, V lost 3 bases, and 2 bases had no gene match. This CDR3 is 15 amino acids long. Germline CDR1 reads SGHDN; CDR2 reads FVKESK. This clonotype originated in a man younger than 35 with type 1 diabetes. The sample comprised central memory CD4+ T cells from blood. This sequence joins TRBV14 and TRBJ1-1; 10 bases align to TRBD1. The CDR3 protein is CASSQRTGGNTEAFF. The CDR3 DNA reads as TGTGCCAGCAGCCAGAGGACAGGGGGGAACACTGAAGCTTTCTTT.